This T cell receptor beta chain was sequenced during a study of early stage breast cancer tumors. The study's findings and limits: Compared with adjacent normal breast tissue, tumors showed roughly 2.5-fold greater T cell density and higher clonality.

Each sample had two DNA replicates, 0.5 ug blood or roughly 1.4 ug tissue. The protocol was immunoSEQ multiplex PCR, while the TCRdb copy is restricted to in-frame clones and leaves out a portion. The table has tens of thousands of clones, around three fifths seen once. The V gene end was trimmed by 8 bases and the J gene end by 6 bases; junction bases not matched to a gene: 8. CDR3 size: 14 residues. Per germline, CDR1 MNHNS and CDR2 SASEGT. This clone was found a few times. Its antigen is unidentified. The chain combines TRBV6-1 with TRBJ2-1; 9 nucleotides align to TRBD2. The receptor comes from a person aged 45-60 years with breast cancer. The sequenced sample consisted of breast tumor tissue. This CDR3 reads CASGISGRINEQFF. The DNA for the CDR3 is TGTGCCAGCGGGATCAGCGGGAGGATCAATGAGCAGTTCTTC.